Below are 14 T cell receptor beta chains sequenced from a single sample in a study of cytotoxic CD8 clonotypes in ibrutinib-treated CLL (dated by TCRdb to about 2021). Taken with the paper, the label for time point translates to: eleven to twelve months on ibrutinib. Receptor amplification or capture employed the immunoSEQ multiplex PCR assay. TCRdb holds this immuneACCESS table with in-frame rearrangements only. Some clones are missing; in checked studies, unresolved V genes explain under half, and the rest has no known cause. This sample comprises roughly 100,000 clones, approximately 82% of them detected only once. Clones ranked in the top ten supply 25% to 40% of the sample. The sequences come from PBMCs, collected after 12 months of ibrutinib treatment. The receptors come from a human donor with chronic lymphocytic leukemia.

CDR3 sequence (DNA): TGTGCCAGCAGCGTAGTGGAAGGACGTCTCTATGGCTACACCTTC. This encodes CASSVVEGRLYGYTF. The rearrangement uses TRBV9 and TRBJ1-2; D remains unclear. This CDR3 has 15 amino acids. Germline assignment: CDR1 SGDLS and CDR2 YYNGEE. V was clipped by 0 bases and J by 4 bases, with 13 bases between them.

The V gene is TRBV5-6, the J gene TRBJ2-6, with D unclear. Trimming cost V 1 base and J 2 bases, with 7 bases left between them. The germline V gene has CDR1 SGHDT and CDR2 YYEEEE. The CDR3 is 15 residues long. The CDR3: CASSLYRAGANVLTF. CDR3 nucleotide sequence: TGTGCCAGCAGCTTGTATAGGGCTGGGGCCAACGTCCTGACTTTC.

This clone was observed a few times. V usage is TRBV6-5 and J usage is TRBJ1-6; perhaps TRBD1 as D (5 bases). The germline gives CDR1 MNHEY, CDR2 SVGAGI. Trimming shortened V by 10 bases and J by 5 bases, and 15 bases separated the two germline ends. The CDR3 consists of 14 residues. For the CDR3, the DNA is TGTGCCACCTCCTTCCGGGGGAATAATTCACCCCTCCACTTT. Amino acid sequence: CATSFRGNNSPLHF.

This clone was found a few times. The V gene is TRBV30, the J gene TRBJ1-4; D remains ambiguous. The CDR3 has 12 residues. Germline V gives CDR1 GTSNPN, CDR2 SVGIG (reference sequence). The ends were cut back, 2 bases at V and 5 bases at J, with 6 bases in the middle. The CDR3 nucleotides are TGTGCCTGGAGTTTCTCAAATGAAAAACTGTTTTTT. Translated, it gives CAWSFSNEKLFF.

The chain links TRBV5-1 to TRBJ2-7; 9 bases are shared with TRBD1. The CDR3 covers 14 residues. V lost 4 bases, J lost 3 bases, and 5 bases stayed unmatched. Germline assignment: CDR1 SGHRS and CDR2 YFSETQ. CDR3 nucleotide sequence: TGCGCCAGCAGCGGTTCGACAGGGGGCTACGAGCAGTACTTC. Translation gives CASSGSTGGYEQYF.

In its sample, this clone was seen once. This sequence joins TRBV5-5 and TRBJ1-2, with D possibly matching TRBD1 (6 bases). Germline loops: CDR1 SGHKS, CDR2 YYEKEE (reference sequence). Trimming shortened V by 4 bases and J by 5 bases, and 15 bases separated the two germline ends. The CDR3 totals 14 residues. CDR3 in DNA: TGTGCCAGCAGCCACCGGACAGATCATTATGGCTACACCTTC. It is translated as CASSHRTDHYGYTF.

The rearrangement uses TRBV2 and TRBJ2-1; possibly TRBD1 or TRBD2 for D (5 bases each). This CDR3 has 16 amino acids. Between the trimmed V and J ends, which lost 4 bases and 2 bases, there was a span of 15 bases. Germline V CDR1 and CDR2: SNHLY, FYNNEI. Here the CDR3 reads CASSGLGTPAYNEQFF. Written as DNA, the CDR3 is TGTGCCAGCAGTGGATTAGGGACGCCGGCCTACAATGAGCAGTTCTTC.

The chain couples TRBV9 to TRBJ2-5; TRBD1 is a possible D gene (5 bases). The CDR3 has 14 amino acids. CDR1 and CDR2 (germline): SGDLS, YYNGEE. The V end was cut by 0 bases, the J end by 3 bases, with 9 bases between. The CDR3 DNA follows: TGTGCCAGCAGCGTAGAAGACAGAAAAGAGACCCAGTACTTC. Translated: CASSVEDRKETQYF.

The V gene is TRBV30, the J gene TRBJ2-5, with a tentative D call TRBD2 (6 bases). The CDR3 contains 15 residues. V gave up 4 bases and J gave up 1 base, with 16 bases separating them. Germline V CDR1 and CDR2: GTSNPN, SVGIG (reference sequence). The CDR3 loop reads CAWIDWAGSQETQYF. CDR3 in DNA: TGTGCCTGGATTGACTGGGCGGGGTCCCAAGAGACCCAGTACTTC.

The sample holds a few counts of this clone. The gene calls are TRBV30 and TRBJ1-1; D remains ambiguous. Per the germline V gene, CDR1 is GTSNPN and CDR2 is SVGIG (reference sequence). V lost 1 base, J lost 1 base, and 10 bases lay in between. The CDR3 covers 14 residues. CDR3 protein: CAWSGISTNTEAFF. The CDR3 DNA is TGTGCCTGGAGTGGCATCTCAACGAACACTGAAGCTTTCTTT.

V is TRBV5-1 and J is TRBJ1-6; 9 bases map to TRBD1. The CDR3 consists of 15 residues. V was pared by 4 bases and J by 7 bases, with 6 bases of the junction left unmatched. Germline values: CDR1 SGHRS, CDR2 YFSETQ. The CDR3 sequence is CASSRTGGENSPLHF. DNA for the CDR3: TGCGCCAGCAGCAGAACAGGGGGCGAGAATTCACCCCTCCACTTT.

The CDR3: CASSKTVVAGELFF. CDR3 nucleotides: TGTGCCAGCAGCAAAACCGTGGTCGCCGGGGAGCTGTTTTTT. V is TRBV21-1 and J is TRBJ2-2. TRBV21-1 is tagged as a pseudogene. The CDR3 extends over 14 amino acids.

This clone has only a few counts. The chain uses TRBV6-6 and TRBJ1-2; D call uncertain. This CDR3 contains 13 residues. V lost 6 bases and J 8 bases, leaving 16 bases between the germline ends. In germline, CDR1 is MNHNY, CDR2 SVGAGI (reference sequence). The CDR3 bases are TGTGCCAGCAGAACGGAGTTAAAAGGGGGCTACACCTTC. Its protein is CASRTELKGGYTF.

This clone was counted a single time. V is TRBV21-1 and J is TRBJ2-5; TRBD1 is taken as the D call from the table, unchecked against the DNA. TRBV21-1 is assigned pseudogene status. The CDR3 is 17 residues long. CDR3 nucleotides: TGTGCCAGCAGCAAAGGGGCCGAGCCGGGCCAGGGAGAGACCCAGTACTTC. Its protein is CASSKGAEPGQGETQYF.